This T cell receptor beta chain was sequenced for a study of cytomegalovirus exposure and HLA in healthy donors. Study results and limitations: Solely CMV serostatus was available to characterize immune exposure.

In the PCR, 60 Vbeta and 13 Jbeta primers were used. Sequenced by immunoSEQ multiplex PCR; TCRdb stores in-frame clones only, minus some. The profile covers about 90,000 clones, with about two thirds appearing a single time and about a fifth taken by the ten largest. V shed 4 bases and J 5 bases; nucleotides not matched to a gene: 6. The CDR3 extends over 15 amino acids. The germline V gene has CDR1 SGDLS and CDR2 YYNGEE. Worth noting for this clone: Its antigen is currently unknown.

The sequencing sample was made of PBMCs. V gene TRBV9 combines with J gene TRBJ2-1; the match to TRBD1 covers 10 bases. The source of this sequence is a woman aged 50 to 65 in good health and CMV-seropositive. Here the CDR3 reads CASSNRQGANNEQFF. CDR3 nucleotide sequence: TGTGCCAGCAGCAACCGACAGGGGGCCAACAATGAGCAGTTCTTC.